Listed below are T cell receptor beta chains from one sample, sequenced in a study of tumor and adjacent non-tumor tissue in lung cancer. Each CDR3 protein gets one entry after TCRdb re-called the multiplex PCR reads with MiXCR. Of around 140,000 distinct CDR3 sequences in the sample, around 66% are singletons; the top ten hold 18%. Sequenced sample: lung tumor tissue. The receptors originated from a man in his 60s with small cell lung cancer. CDR3s include the opening cysteine and the closing phenylalanine or tryptophan. A D gene is named only where the DNA matches it firmly. Not all rows give a size; the values are once, few, many and, for expanded clones, a class.

few	TRBJ2-1	TRBV12-3/TRBV12-4	.	CASSPIPLGSEQFF	TGTGCCAGCAGTCCCATTCCTCTAGGTAGTGAGCAGTTCTTC
.	TRBJ2-1	TRBV5-1	.	CASSFGNLNERFF	TGCGCCAGCAGCTTCGGGAACCTCAATGAGCGGTTCTTC
.	TRBJ2-1	TRBV11-2	.	CTSSFGLGNERFF	.
few	TRBJ2-2	TRBV12-3/TRBV12-4	.	CASESGTGELFF	TGTGCCAGCGAAAGCGGAACCGGGGAGCTGTTTTTT
.	TRBJ1-6	TRBV6-1	TRBD1	CASTEAPGTVNSPLHF	TGTGCCAGCACTGAAGCGCCAGGGACAGTTAATTCACCCCTCCACTTT
.	TRBJ1-3	TRBV11-2	TRBD1	CASSSPGQVRGNTIYF	TGTGCCAGCAGCTCACCGGGACAGGTGCGGGGAAACACCATATATTTC
.	TRBJ1-1	TRBV6-1	.	CASTHRGVWSTEPFF	TGCGCCAGCACCCATAGGGGGGTTTGGAGCACTGAACCTTTCTTT
few	TRBJ1-5	TRBV20-1	TRBD1	CSARRTGFSNQPQHF	TGCAGTGCTAGACGGACAGGGTTTAGCAATCAGCCCCAGCATTTT
.	TRBJ1-5	TRBV24-1	TRBD1	CATSDGTGEDLPQHF	TGTGCCACCAGTGATGGGACAGGGGAAGACCTGCCCCAGCATTTT
.	TRBJ2-5	TRBV20-1	.	CSARGRLVGETQYF	TGCAGTGCTCGGGGACGCCTGGTCGGAGAGACCCAGTACTTC
many	TRBJ1-5	TRBV6-1	TRBD1	CASSVSGTGSQPQHF	TGTGCCAGCAGTGTCTCCGGGACAGGGTCGCAGCCCCAGCATTTT
many	TRBJ1-2	TRBV20-1	.	CSARVREPVVFGYTF	TGCAGTGCTAGAGTGAGGGAGCCCGTTGTATTTGGCTACACCTTC
.	TRBJ1-2	TRBV4-1	.	CASSQDITGMHGYTF	TGCGCCAGCAGCCAAGATATCACAGGGATGCATGGCTACACCTTC
few	TRBJ2-1	TRBV28	TRBD2	CASSSLAGGASYNEQFF	TGTGCCAGCAGTTCGCTAGCGGGAGGGGCCTCCTACAATGAGCAGTTCTTC
.	TRBJ2-1	TRBV24-1	.	CATNDPSRTSYSEQFF	TGTGCCACCAATGATCCTAGCCGGACCTCCTACAGTGAGCAGTTCTTC
many	TRBJ2-3	TRBV6-6	TRBD2	CASSYSVGGPGSDTQYF	TGTGCCAGCAGTTACTCGGTGGGAGGGCCAGGGTCAGATACGCAGTATTTT
many	TRBJ2-2	TRBV12-3/TRBV12-4	TRBD2	CASRPSGDTGELFF	TGTGCCAGCAGACCTAGCGGGGACACCGGGGAGCTGTTTTTT
.	TRBJ1-1	TRBV28	.	CASSLVQGTEAFF	TGTGCCAGCAGTCTCGTCCAGGGTACTGAAGCTTTCTTT
many	TRBJ1-2	TRBV29-1	.	CSVSATSRNYGYTF	TGCAGCGTTTCCGCCACCTCCAGGAACTATGGCTACACCTTC
few	TRBJ2-1	TRBV12-3/TRBV12-4	TRBD2	CASSSPGLAGRAYNEQFF	TGTGCCAGCAGTTCGCCGGGACTAGCGGGGCGGGCTTACAATGAGCAGTTCTTC
many	TRBJ2-1	TRBV20-1	.	CSARAGGAKGGEQFF	TGCAGTGCTAGAGCTGGGGGAGCTAAGGGTGGTGAGCAGTTCTTC
.	TRBJ1-5	TRBV6-2/TRBV6-3	.	CASSYAVAEPQHF	TGTGCCAGCAGTTACGCGGTAGCGGAGCCCCAGCATTTT
.	TRBJ1-3	TRBV11-2	TRBD1	CASSSAGQGRGNTIYF	TGTGCCAGCAGCTCAGCGGGACAGGGGCGAGGAAACACCATATATTTT
.	TRBJ2-1	TRBV11-2	TRBD2	CASSREGGTTLHEQFF	TGTGCCAGCAGCCGGGAGGGTGGTACGACCCTCCATGAGCAGTTCTTC
.	TRBJ2-3	TRBV6-1	.	CASSEGGYSTDTRFF	TGTGCCAGCAGCGAGGGGGGCTATAGCACAGATACGCGGTTTTTT
.	TRBJ2-3	TRBV28	.	CASSLIGSGSTDTQYF	TGTGCCAGCAGTTTAATAGGGAGCGGGAGCACAGATACGCAGTATTTT
.	TRBJ2-2	TRBV4-2	.	CASSEVSSNSGELFF	TGTGCCAGCAGTGAAGTCTCTTCCAACAGCGGGGAGCTGTTTTTT
.	TRBJ1-4	TRBV11-2	TRBD1	CPNSLQGGTNEKLFF	TGTCCCAACAGTTTACAGGGGGGAACTAATGAAAAACTGTTTTTT
.	TRBJ2-1	TRBV5-1	.	CASRIITGSFEGNNNEQFF	TGCGCCAGCAGAATTATTACCGGGAGTTTTGAGGGAAACAACAATGAGCAGTTCTTC
.	TRBJ1-1	TRBV6-2/TRBV6-3	.	CASTAQTTTEAFF	TGTGCCAGTACCGCCCAAACCACCACTGAAGCTTTCTTT
.	TRBJ1-5	TRBV11-2	.	CANSPLDGLGNQPQHF	TGTGCTAACAGCCCACTGGACGGTCTTGGCAATCAACCCCAGCATTTT
.	TRBJ2-3	TRBV1	.	CTSSQVTSGRVDTQYF	TGCACCAGCAGCCAAGTGACTAGCGGGAGAGTCGATACGCAGTATTTT
.	TRBJ1-2	TRBV6-1	.	CASSEGASYGYTF	TGTGCCAGCAGTGAAGGCGCTAGCTATGGCTACACCTTC
once	TRBJ2-7	TRBV20-1	.	CSSRTSHEQYF	TGCAGTTCTAGAACGAGCCACGAGCAGTACTTC